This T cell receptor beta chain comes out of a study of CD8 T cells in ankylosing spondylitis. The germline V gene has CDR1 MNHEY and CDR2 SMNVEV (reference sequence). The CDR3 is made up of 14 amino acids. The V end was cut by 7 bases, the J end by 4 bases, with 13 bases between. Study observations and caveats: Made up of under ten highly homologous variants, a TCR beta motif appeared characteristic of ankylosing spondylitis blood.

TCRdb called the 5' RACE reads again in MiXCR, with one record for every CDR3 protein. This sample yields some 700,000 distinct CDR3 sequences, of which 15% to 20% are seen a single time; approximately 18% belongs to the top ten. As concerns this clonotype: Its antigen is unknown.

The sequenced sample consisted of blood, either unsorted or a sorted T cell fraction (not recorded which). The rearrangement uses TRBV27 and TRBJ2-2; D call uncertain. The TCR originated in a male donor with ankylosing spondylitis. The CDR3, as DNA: TGTGCCAGCATTTCAAGAGTCGGCACCGGGGAGCTGTTTTTT. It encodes CASISRVGTGELFF.